The 15 T cell receptor beta chains listed next were all sequenced from one sample in a study of technical replicates of blood from several donors. Profiling relied on immunoSEQ multiplex PCR, and the TCRdb table lists in-frame clones only, not all of them. The repertoire consists of tens of thousands of clones, with 85% to 95% occurring once and the leading ten covering about 0.37%. Source material: T cells isolated from PBMCs. These receptors were obtained from a human donor in good health.

V usage is TRBV6-1 and J usage is TRBJ1-3; D ambiguous. This CDR3 region has 15 residues. The germline CDR1 and CDR2 sequences are MNHNS and SASEGT. With 2 bases removed from V and 4 bases from J, the gap between germline ends came to 12 bases. CDR3: CASSEFRLKGNTIYF. CDR3 sequence (DNA): TGTGCCAGCAGTGAATTCAGATTGAAAGGAAACACCATATATTTT.

The chain joins TRBV19 to TRBJ1-2; no reliable D call. Per germline, CDR1 LNHDA and CDR2 SQIVND (reference sequence). This CDR3 is 14 amino acids long. The V and J ends lost 8 bases and 2 bases respectively, with 15 bases between them. CDR3 protein: CASLAGSGNYGYTF. CDR3 coding DNA: TGTGCCAGTTTGGCCGGGTCGGGGAACTATGGCTACACCTTC.

The J gene is TRBJ2-7, the V gene TRBV10-3, with D uncertain. The CDR3 length is 14 residues. Trimming stripped 6 bases from V and 3 bases from J, with 15 bases between. In germline, CDR1 is ENHRY, CDR2 SYGVKD. CDR3 nucleotide sequence: TGTGCCATCAGCCCCACGGGTATTCTCTACGAGCAGTACTTC. Its translation is CAISPTGILYEQYF.

The rearrangement links TRBV28 to TRBJ2-7, with D perhaps TRBD2 (7 bases). The germline CDR1 and CDR2 sequences are MDHEN and SYDVKM. V was cut by 7 bases and J by 2 bases, with 15 bases left in between. This CDR3 has 14 residues. The CDR3 protein is CASNPGGQAYEQYF. In DNA, the CDR3 is TGTGCCAGCAACCCGGGGGGCCAAGCCTACGAGCAGTACTTC.

The V and J genes are TRBV5-1 and TRBJ1-2; 7 positions match TRBD1. The CDR3 has 17 amino acids. V dropped 2 bases and J dropped 4; count of bases not matched to a gene: 14. Looked up from germline, CDR1 is SGHRS and CDR2 is YFSETQ. The CDR3 bases are TGCGCCAGCAGCTTTACTTCCTCAACGCGGGACAGCTATGGCTACACCTTC. Translating gives CASSFTSSTRDSYGYTF.

The gene calls are TRBV7-2 and TRBJ2-1; 8 bases are shared with TRBD2. The CDR3 has 15 amino acids. CDR1 is SGHTA and CDR2 is FQGNSA in the germline V gene. J was trimmed by 6 bases and V by 3 bases; bases with no gene match: 7. CDR3 in DNA: TGTGCCAGCAGCTTTGGTTTTAGCGGGACCAATGAGCAGTTCTTC. This translates into CASSFGFSGTNEQFF.

In this sample, this clone turned up once. This rearrangement joins TRBV6-5 to TRBJ2-1, with 12 bases fitting TRBD2. V lost 9 bases, J lost 5 bases, and 2 bases stayed unmatched. CDR1 is MNHEY and CDR2 is SVGAGI in the germline V gene. This CDR3 spans 13 amino acids. The CDR3 region is CASRTSGDNEQFF. The CDR3 nucleotides read TGTGCCAGTAGGACTAGCGGGGACAATGAGCAGTTCTTC.

The rearrangement joins TRBV7-6 to TRBJ2-3; D may be TRBD2 (6 bases). There are 15 residues in the CDR3. CDR1 and CDR2 (germline): SGHVS, FNYEAQ. Trimming cost V 7 bases and J 6 bases, with 20 bases left between them. The CDR3 region has the DNA TGTGCCAGCACCCCCACACCGGGAGCCCAGGATACGCAGTATTTT. Translating gives CASTPTPGAQDTQYF.

This chain joins TRBV2 and TRBJ1-5; TRBD1 matches 11 bases. The CDR3 extends over 15 amino acids. The V gene end was trimmed by 3 bases and the J gene end by 7 bases; junction bases not matched to a gene: 5. The germline V gene has CDR1 SNHLY and CDR2 FYNNEI. The CDR3, as DNA: TGTGCCAGCAGTGATCGGGACAGGGGGGAGCAGCCCCAGCATTTT. This sequence encodes CASSDRDRGEQPQHF.

This chain uses TRBV11-2 with TRBJ2-1; 14 bases fit TRBD2. The CDR3 contains 16 residues. J was trimmed by 4 bases and V by 5 bases; bases with no gene match: 4. The germline V gene has CDR1 SGHAT and CDR2 FQNNGV. The CDR3 region has the DNA TGTGCCAGCAGCCCGGGACTAGCGGGAGCGTACAATGAGCAGTTCTTC. This codes for CASSPGLAGAYNEQFF.

The V gene is TRBV7-9, the J gene TRBJ2-1; 7 positions match TRBD2. Germline values: CDR1 SEHNR, CDR2 FQNEAQ (reference sequence). The CDR3 covers 12 residues. Trimming cost V 7 bases and J 6 bases; bases outside gene matches: 3. The CDR3 coding sequence is TGTGCCAGCACGGGGGGTGTCAATGAGCAGTTCTTC. Protein: CASTGGVNEQFF.

The chain links TRBV10-2 to TRBJ2-1; 7 nucleotides agree with TRBD2. The CDR3 consists of 16 residues. V lost 4 bases, J lost 8 bases, and 14 bases stayed unmatched. CDR1 WSHSY and CDR2 SAAADI come from the germline V gene. This chain's CDR3 is CASSVYGRKVGDEQFF. The CDR3 DNA follows: TGCGCCAGCAGTGTATACGGGAGGAAGGTCGGCGATGAGCAGTTCTTC.

The chain recombines TRBV14 with TRBJ2-7, with D maybe TRBD1 (5 bases). The CDR3 has 13 amino acids. The ends were cut back, 4 bases at V and 4 bases at J, with 11 bases in the middle. Germline V gene lookup returns CDR1 SGHDN and CDR2 FVKESK. The CDR3 loop is CASSPGRSYEQYF. The CDR3 bases are TGTGCCAGCAGCCCAGGGCGAAGTTACGAGCAGTACTTC.

V gene TRBV7-9 combines with J gene TRBJ2-1; D is unclear. CDR3 length equals 12 residues. The V gene's germline CDR1 is SEHNR and CDR2 FQNEAQ (reference sequence). The V and J ends lost 5 bases and 8 bases respectively, with 10 bases between them. CDR3 region: CASSPISDEQFF. CDR3 DNA: TGTGCCAGCAGCCCTATCAGCGATGAGCAGTTCTTC.

The genes are TRBV9 and TRBJ2-1; a possible D gene is TRBD1 (6 bases). V was trimmed by 4 bases and J by 10 bases, leaving 21 bases between them. CDR1 is SGDLS and CDR2 is YYNGEE in the germline V gene. The CDR3 spans 15 residues. DNA for the CDR3: TGTGCCAGCAGCCCCAGCGGAATGAGGGGGTGGGAGCAGTTCTTC. Translating gives CASSPSGMRGWEQFF.